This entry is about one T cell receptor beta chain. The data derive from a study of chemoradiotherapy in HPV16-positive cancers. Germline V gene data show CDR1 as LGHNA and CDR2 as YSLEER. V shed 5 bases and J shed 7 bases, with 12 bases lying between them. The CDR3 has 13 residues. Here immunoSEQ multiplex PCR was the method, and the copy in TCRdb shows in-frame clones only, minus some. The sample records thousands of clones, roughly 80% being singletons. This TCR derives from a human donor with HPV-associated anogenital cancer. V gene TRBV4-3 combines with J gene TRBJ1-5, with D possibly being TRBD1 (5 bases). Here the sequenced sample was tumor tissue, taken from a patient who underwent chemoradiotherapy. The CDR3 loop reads CASSGGRGQPQHF. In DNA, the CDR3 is TGCGCCAGCAGCGGGGGGAGGGGACAGCCCCAGCATTTT.